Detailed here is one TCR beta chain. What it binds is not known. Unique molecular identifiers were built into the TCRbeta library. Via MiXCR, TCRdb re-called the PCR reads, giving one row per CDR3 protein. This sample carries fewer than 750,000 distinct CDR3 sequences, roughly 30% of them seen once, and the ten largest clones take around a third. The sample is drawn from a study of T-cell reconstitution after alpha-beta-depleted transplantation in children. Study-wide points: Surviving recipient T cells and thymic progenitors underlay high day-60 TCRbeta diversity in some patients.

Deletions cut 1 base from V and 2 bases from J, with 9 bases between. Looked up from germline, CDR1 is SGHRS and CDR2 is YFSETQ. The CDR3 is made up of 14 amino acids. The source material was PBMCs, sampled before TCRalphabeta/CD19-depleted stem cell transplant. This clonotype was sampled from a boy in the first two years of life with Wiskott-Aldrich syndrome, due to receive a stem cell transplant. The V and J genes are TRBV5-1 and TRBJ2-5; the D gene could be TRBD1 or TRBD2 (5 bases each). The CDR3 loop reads CASSLYGTQETQYF. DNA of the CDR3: TGCGCCAGCAGCTTGTACGGGACGCAAGAGACCCAGTACTTC.